This T cell receptor (beta chain) originates from a study of cytomegalovirus exposure and HLA in healthy donors (dated by TCRdb to 2016 to 2017). General notes on the study: An earlier analysis of approximately 550 of the donors reported approximately 290 Gb of sequence data and some 120 million unique TCR beta sequences from roughly 180 million T cells. An early release that covered fewer than 750 HLA-typed donors contained around 300 gigabases of sequencing data and tens of millions of unique TCR sequences. Of the 398 genotyped donors, over 65% fell in the genetic ancestry cluster associated with self-reported Caucasian donors. The study was designed to test whether signatures of past pathogen exposure could be identified by cataloging public T cell receptors. The study used immunosequencing to profile the T cell repertoires of approximately 690 subjects and linked those repertoires to cytomegalovirus serostatus. In addition to the first cohort of 650 to 750 subjects, a separate validation cohort of 130 or so different subjects was used. High-throughput TCR immunosequencing, statistical association of individual TCRs with disease status, and machine learning were combined to predict cytomegalovirus infection status. In a later analysis, previously published TCR beta repertoires from 550 to 700 donors were re-analyzed and high-resolution HLA genotyping was added so that TCR occurrence patterns could be studied. The later analysis used no new phenotypic data to find candidate immune exposures, relying instead on TCR beta sequences and their occurrence across donors. An earlier analysis of fewer than 700 of the donors applied high-throughput TCR beta sequencing to assess whether each TCR beta V gene segment acted as functional or pseudogenic. Alongside the repertoire data, information on donor age, sex, ethnicity and CMV serostatus was compiled. A later genetic analysis used genome-wide SNP genotypes for about 65% of the roughly 700 donors, treating that subset as a discovery cohort. Every repertoire in the discovery cohort had been generated on one and the same sequencing platform. Both class I and class II loci were covered by HLA typing, at four-digit resolution. Typing coverage varied by locus: about 629-640 donors for A, B, C, DRB1 and DQB1; roughly 560 for DQA1; over 600 for DPA1; about 450 for DPB1. Roughly 5 DR-DQ haplotypes were treated as single units for association and clustering because of strong linkage in the cohort. Among some 400 genotyped donors of the cohort, an average of roughly 230,000 unique TCR beta nucleotide sequences was sequenced per donor, of which roughly 17% were non-productive. What the work shows at the level of the full study, not this receptor alone: Several of the top co-occurrence clusters appeared to be linked to parvovirus B19, influenza, CMV and Epstein-Barr virus, according to a later analysis. The study listed 150 to 200 TCR beta chains as associated with cytomegalovirus. Some IMGT-functional V segments, including TRBV6-2 and TRBV6-3, could not be distinguished by the 87-base-pair reads and were therefore excluded. According to a later genetic analysis, donors in an Asian-associated ancestry cluster had fewer N-insertions in productive TCRs than the approximately 690-donor mean. The classifier was reported to diagnose cytomegalovirus status with high specificity and sensitivity in both the original cohort and the validation cohort. The authors suggested that the approach could potentially be generalized to other disease states and immunological phenotypes. Specific HLA alleles were associated with around 18,000 TCR beta sequences at a false discovery rate of 0.05 in a later analysis. In a later analysis, HLA-associated TCR beta chains showed more clonal expansion and lower generation probabilities than non-associated chains that were equally common. The presence/absence analyses assumed that sequencing depth was roughly uniform across donors, and that assumption may not be true. In a later analysis, the rate of TCR association differed among HLA loci, with DRB1 alleles having the most associated TCRs and HLA-C alleles having the fewest. A cluster of highly shared sequence variants was judged likely to represent a technical artifact of the sequencing pipeline. In a later genetic analysis, a missense DCLRE1C variant was associated with V-gene and J-gene trimming of TCR beta chains, and the association was replicated in an independent cohort. In this cohort, only TCR beta chains were sequenced, and detectable features were limited by the absence of alpha or paired-chain data. Most CMV-associated TCR beta chains appeared to be HLA-restricted in a later analysis, and the HLA associations seemed to be driven largely by CMV exposure. When HLA alleles, especially DR and DQ, strongly co-occurred, attributing TCR associations to individual alleles was difficult. HLA typing was unavailable for some donors at each locus, so association tests used only the typed subset. A further reported finding was that TCR beta sequences accurately predicted the HLA-A and HLA-B alleles for most subjects in the first cohort. The earlier analysis of 587 of the donors excluded some 15 rarely observed V segments, including chromosome 9 orphons, because counts were too low. Linkage disequilibrium might explain the correlated functional status among segregating V segments, but an unknown experimental factor could not be ruled out. An earlier analysis of around 540 of the donors showed that most TCR beta V segments appeared in productive rearrangements either about 87% or about 30% of the time, which broadly matched IMGT annotations. Immune exposure information for the cohort was limited to CMV serostatus. In vitro tests confirmed that a few of the cytomegalovirus-associated TCR beta chains recognize cytomegalovirus antigens. Across donors, most TCR sequences were observed very rarely, whereas some public TCRs were present in many individuals.

In total, about 650 healthy bone marrow donors made up the cohort. All cohort members were sampled while nominally healthy, although unrecorded immune exposures were likely present. The donor tested CMV seropositive, placing the donor among the approximately 290 seropositive members of the cohort. Every donor gave a peripheral blood sample, and the peripheral blood mononuclear cells from that sample were used for TCR beta sequencing. Genomic DNA extraction from the blood cell samples was performed with the Qiagen DNeasy Blood Extraction Kit. Libraries came from the immunoSEQ multiplex PCR assay. For the multiplex PCR, a mixture combining 60 forward primers for TCR Vbeta segments and 13 reverse primers for TCR Jbeta segments was used. Amplification of the CDR3 region of rearranged TCR beta genes was performed with a multiplex PCR assay on genomic DNA. The amplified TCR beta libraries were sequenced on the Illumina HiSeq System as 87-base-pair reads. For the original study's pipeline: A later analysis counted some 74 million unique TCR beta chains across the 550 to 750 repertoires, and some 12 million of these chains were shared by at least two donors. To remove PCR and sequencing errors, raw reads were error-corrected and collapsed into unique sequences using a nearest-neighbor algorithm that merged closely related sequences. Alignment of CDR3 sequences to IMGT reference sequences was used to assign V, D and J gene segments. For a sequence to be retained, a match of at least six nucleotides to both a V gene segment and a J gene segment was required. Rearrangements were classified as productive when the CDR3 lacked stop codons and remained in frame with V and J, and all other rearrangements were classified as non-productive. CDR3 was defined by IMGT convention, running from the second conserved V-encoded cysteine to the conserved J-encoded phenylalanine. The earlier analysis of more than 450 of the donors excluded sequences that lacked an unambiguous match to a single V gene segment. An earlier analysis of a few hundred of the donors called V segments functional above 56.7% productive rearrangements and segregating when the between-donor standard deviation exceeded 5%. A statistical classification framework was developed to diagnose cytomegalovirus status using the catalog of TCR beta chain sequences. V and J gene assignment, in a later analysis, came from comparing TCR nucleotide sequences with IMGT/GENE-DB human TR gene sequences. Using the TCRdist pipeline, a later analysis assigned CDR3 sequences along with most-parsimonious VDJ recombination scenarios. In a later analysis, each TCR beta chain was defined by its CDR3 amino acid sequence together with its V-gene family, and reads lacking a unique V-gene family were excluded. To address suspected cross-contamination and a sequencing artifact, a later analysis removed a few hundred highly shared, low-generation-probability nucleotide sequences. For each public chain, a later analysis derived a clonal expansion index from normalized ranks of inferred template counts within each repertoire. Generation probabilities in a later analysis came from a VDJ recombination model fitted to out-of-frame rearrangements, and those results were checked against IGoR. Hypergeometric tests were used in a later analysis to score TCR-TCR, TCR-HLA and TCR-CMV co-occurrence, with a repertoire-size bias correction applied to the TCR pairs. False discovery rates were estimated in a later analysis by permuting HLA or CMV assignments 20 times. In a later analysis, co-occurring TCRs were grouped with DBSCAN, and TCRdist sequence similarity was added when clustering was performed within HLA-allele-positive subsets. Co-occurrence clustering excluded repertoires with fewer than 30,000 or more than 120,000 public chains, plus five with anomalous nucleotide sharing. The clones in this table, taken by TCRdb from immuneACCESS, are in-frame only. Not every clone is retained; where verified, under half of the shortfall comes from an unresolved V gene, and the cause of the rest is unknown. V and J calls plus clone size are reproduced from that table; the DNA served to infer D and trimming. This sample has 75,000 to 95,000 clones in its table, and around 80% of those were observed once. The ten largest clones add up to approximately 4.8% of the sample.

According to the germline V gene (reference sequence), CDR1 reads PRHDT and CDR2 reads FYEKMQ. V is trimmed back by 2 bases and J by 2 bases, and the junction contains 14 bases that no gene match accounts for. The CDR3 numbers 20 residues from cysteine through phenylalanine. Only the CDR3 part of the read is kept: 60 bases, read in frame from the first base. For this clone: It has no known antigen specificity. Per-base qualities were not stored, and no clone one base away is much larger.

The sequenced sample was PBMCs. The sequence was obtained from a male donor in good health and CMV-seropositive. The chain was built from TRBV13 and TRBJ2-6, with 8 central nucleotides matching TRBD1. The DNA is as follows: TGTGCCAGCAGCTTATTCTCCCTGCAGGGGGCCTTCCCTGGGGCCAACGTCCTGACTTTC. This is translated as CASSLFSLQGAFPGANVLTF.